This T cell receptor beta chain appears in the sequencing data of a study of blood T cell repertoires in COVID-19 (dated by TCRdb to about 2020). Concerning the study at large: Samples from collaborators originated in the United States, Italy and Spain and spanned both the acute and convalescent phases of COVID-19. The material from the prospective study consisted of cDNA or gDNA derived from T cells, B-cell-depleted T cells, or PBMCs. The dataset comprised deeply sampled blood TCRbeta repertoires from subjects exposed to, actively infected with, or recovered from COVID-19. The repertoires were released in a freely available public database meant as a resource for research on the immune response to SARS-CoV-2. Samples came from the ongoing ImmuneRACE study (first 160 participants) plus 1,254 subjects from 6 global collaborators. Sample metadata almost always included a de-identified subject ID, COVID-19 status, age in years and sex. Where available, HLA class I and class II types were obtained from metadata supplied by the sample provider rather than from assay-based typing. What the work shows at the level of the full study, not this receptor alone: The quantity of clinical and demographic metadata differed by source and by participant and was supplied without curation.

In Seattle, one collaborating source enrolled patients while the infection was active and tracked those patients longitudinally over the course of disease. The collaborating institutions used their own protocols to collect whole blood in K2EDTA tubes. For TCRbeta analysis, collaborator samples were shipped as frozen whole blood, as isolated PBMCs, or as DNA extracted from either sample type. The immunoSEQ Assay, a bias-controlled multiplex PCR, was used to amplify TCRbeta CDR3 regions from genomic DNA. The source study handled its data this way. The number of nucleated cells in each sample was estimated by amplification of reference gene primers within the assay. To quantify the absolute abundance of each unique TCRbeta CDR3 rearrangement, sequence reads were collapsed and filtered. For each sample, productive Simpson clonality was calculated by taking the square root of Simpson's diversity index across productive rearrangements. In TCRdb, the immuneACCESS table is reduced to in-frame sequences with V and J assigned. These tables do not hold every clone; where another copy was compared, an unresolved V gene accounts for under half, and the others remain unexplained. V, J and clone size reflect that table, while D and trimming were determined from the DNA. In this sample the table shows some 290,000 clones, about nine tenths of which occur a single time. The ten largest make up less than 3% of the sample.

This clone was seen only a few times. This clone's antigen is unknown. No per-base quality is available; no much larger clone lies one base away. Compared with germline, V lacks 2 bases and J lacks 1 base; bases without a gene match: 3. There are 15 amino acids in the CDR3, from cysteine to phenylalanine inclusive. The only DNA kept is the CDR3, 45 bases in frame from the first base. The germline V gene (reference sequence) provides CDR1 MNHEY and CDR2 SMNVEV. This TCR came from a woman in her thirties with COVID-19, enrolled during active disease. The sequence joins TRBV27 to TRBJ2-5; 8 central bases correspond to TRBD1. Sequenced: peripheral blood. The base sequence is TGTGCCAGCAGTTTAGGGGGACAGGCCCAAGAGACCCAGTACTTC. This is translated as CASSLGGQAQETQYF.